Listed below are T cell receptor beta chains from one sample, sequenced in a study of blood T cell repertoires in COVID-19. Profiling relied on immunoSEQ multiplex PCR, and the TCRdb table lists in-frame clones only, not all of them. Among hundreds of thousands of clones listed, over 75% were seen once. Material for sequencing was PBMCs or T cells enriched from blood (not recorded which). Receptor source: a woman aged 45-60 years with acute COVID-19. Both conserved end residues are part of each CDR3. Size is omitted from some rows. Given values are once, few, many or a class for expanded clones.

>NA|TRBJ2-1|TRBV27
CASSLMAGALYNEQFF
>NA|TRBJ1-2|TRBV19
CASTDRGNYGYTF
>NA|TRBJ2-1|TRBV5-5
CASSLVGVAYNEQFF
>NA|TRBJ1-2|TRBV6-6
CASSMDRGGDGYTF
>NA|TRBJ1-1|TRBV10-3
CAAGPRNTEAFF
>NA|TRBJ1-1|TRBV19
CASSIGQGATEAFF
>NA|TRBJ1-5|TRBV7-2
CASSLDLRVGQPQHF
>NA|TRBJ2-5|TRBV7-3
CASSTAGTGGLGTQYF
>NA|TRBJ1-2|TRBV4-3
CASSPNPGYGYTF
>once|TRBJ1-3|TRBV10-3
CAISESRGGNTIYF
>NA|TRBJ2-7|TRBV4-3
CASSQSSGGYEQYF
>NA|TRBJ2-1|TRBV5-1
CASSATGTFYNEQFF
>NA|TRBJ2-7|TRBV5-4
CASSSPGQGMREQYF
>NA|TRBJ1-3|TRBV4-1
CASSQDPGSGNTIYF
>NA|TRBJ2-5|TRBV11-2
CASSPGQGYQETQYF
>NA|TRBJ2-1|TRBV5-4
CAAGARSSYNEQFF
>NA|TRBJ1-2|TRBV6-5
CASRPTGSSNYGYTF
>NA|TRBJ1-2|TRBV11-2
CASSLDQGTHGYTF
>NA|TRBJ1-1|TRBV4-1
CASSQGQGGTEAFF
>NA|TRBJ2-2|TRBV25-1
CASSALYTGELFF
>NA|TRBJ2-5|TRBV29-1
CSVEAFAGETQYF
>once|TRBJ1-2|TRBV9
CASSARGSANYGYTF
>NA|TRBJ2-3|TRBV30
CALRPSTDTQYF
>NA|TRBJ1-5|TRBV19
CASSINGGNQPQHF
>NA|TRBJ2-7|TRBV7-2
CASSLVGGINSYEQYF
>NA|TRBJ2-7|TRBV11-3
CASSLRGYSYEQYF
>NA|TRBJ1-6|TRBV19
CATSDRRTAYNSPLHF
>NA|TRBJ1-6|TRBV7-6
CASSSGTANSPLHF
>NA|TRBJ2-1|TRBV19
CASSIPGLGIYNEQFF
>NA|TRBJ1-2|TRBV10-3
CAISESWTGGGGYTF
>NA|TRBJ2-7|TRBV30
CAWRQGARQYF
>NA|TRBJ2-7|TRBV6-2/TRBV6-3
CASSQRQGTYEQYF
>once|TRBJ1-1|TRBV19
CASGNRGGLAFF
>NA|TRBJ1-2|TRBV4-2
CASSQEPGKYGYTF
>NA|TRBJ1-5|TRBV7-9
CASSGAKGTGNVNQPQHF
>NA|TRBJ1-2|TRBV11-2
CASSLKGQPFLGYTF
>NA|TRBJ1-1|TRBV10-3
CAISRFQGDTEAFF
>few|TRBJ1-1|TRBV6-5
CASSYSYRSVGEAFF
>NA|TRBJ1-3|TRBV7-8
CASSLGSSGNTIYF
>NA|TRBJ2-7|TRBV9
CASSVEGQGTFYEQYF
>NA|TRBJ2-7|TRBV7-2
CASSFRQDYEQYF
>NA|TRBJ2-7|TRBV11-3
CASSFGGYEQYF
>NA|TRBJ2-7|TRBV5-6
CASSSRELHEQYF
>NA|TRBJ2-5|TRBV25-1
CASSDREGIAETQYF
>NA|TRBJ2-3|TRBV4-2
CASSQKSGTGDTDTQYF
>NA|TRBJ2-7|TRBV5-1
CASSPPGGYEQYF
>NA|TRBJ1-3|TRBV5-1
CASSPMDSTAGNTIYF
>NA|TRBJ1-4|TRBV5-5
CASSLVLTGVEKLFF